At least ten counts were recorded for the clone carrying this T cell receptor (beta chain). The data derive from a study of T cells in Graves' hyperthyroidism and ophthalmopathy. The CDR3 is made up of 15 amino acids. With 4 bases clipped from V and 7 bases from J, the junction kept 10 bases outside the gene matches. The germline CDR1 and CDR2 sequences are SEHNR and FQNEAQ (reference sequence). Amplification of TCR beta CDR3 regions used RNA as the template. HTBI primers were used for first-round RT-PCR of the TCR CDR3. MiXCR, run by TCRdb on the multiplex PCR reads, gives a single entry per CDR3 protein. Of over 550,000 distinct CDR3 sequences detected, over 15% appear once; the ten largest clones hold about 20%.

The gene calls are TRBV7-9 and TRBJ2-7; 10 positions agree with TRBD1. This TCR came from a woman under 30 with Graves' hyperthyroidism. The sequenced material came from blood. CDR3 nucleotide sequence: TGTGCCAGCAGCTCCGCCGGGACAGGGGAACGAGAGCAGTACTTC. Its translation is CASSSAGTGEREQYF. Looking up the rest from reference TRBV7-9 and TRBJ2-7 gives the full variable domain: DTGVSQNPRHKITKRGQNVTFRCDPISEHNRLYWYRQTLGQGPEFLTYFQNEAQLEKSRLLSDRFSAERPKGSFSTLEIQRTEQGDSAMYLCASSSAGTGEREQYFGPGTRLTVT.